This TCR beta chain was sequenced for a study of human T cells and chemical hapten exposure. The time point here: pre-sensitization, week 0. Treatment described: therapeutic diphenylcyclopropenone sensitization with weekly scalp DPC. This clonotype has ten or more counts. From the RACE reads, TCRdb called clonotypes with MiXCR, one entry per CDR3 protein. The table has about 380,000 distinct CDR3 sequences, roughly 4.6% seen once. The V end was cut by 6 bases, the J end by 2 bases, with 6 bases between. The germline V gene has CDR1 MNHEY and CDR2 SMNVEV (reference sequence). The CDR3 contains 12 residues.

The chain has TRBV27 and TRBJ2-3; D remains ambiguous. The sample here was whole blood, taken in connection with sensitization to the hapten diphenylcyclopropenone (DPC). The source is a woman aged 45-65 years with alopecia areata. Some clones in this sample may be carry-over from other donors' samples. The CDR3 sequence is CASSGTTDTQYF. CDR3 coding DNA: TGTGCCAGCAGCGGCACCACAGATACGCAGTATTTT.